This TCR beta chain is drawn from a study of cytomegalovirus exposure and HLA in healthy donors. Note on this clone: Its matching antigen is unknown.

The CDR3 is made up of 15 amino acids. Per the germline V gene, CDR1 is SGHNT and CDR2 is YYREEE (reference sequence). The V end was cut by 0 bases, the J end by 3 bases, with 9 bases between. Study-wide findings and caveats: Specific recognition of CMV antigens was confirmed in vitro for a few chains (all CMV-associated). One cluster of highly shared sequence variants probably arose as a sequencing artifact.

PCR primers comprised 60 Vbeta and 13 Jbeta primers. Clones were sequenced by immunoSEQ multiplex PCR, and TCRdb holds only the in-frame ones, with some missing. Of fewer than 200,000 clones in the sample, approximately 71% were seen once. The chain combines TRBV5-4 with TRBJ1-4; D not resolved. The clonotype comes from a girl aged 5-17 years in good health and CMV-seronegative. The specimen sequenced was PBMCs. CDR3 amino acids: CASSLVAEANEKLFF. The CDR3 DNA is TGTGCCAGCAGCTTGGTCGCGGAGGCTAATGAAAAACTGTTTTTT.